This T cell receptor (beta chain) was sequenced for a study of post-analysis software for immune sequencing data. The study's findings and limits: Compared with controls, patients had more of five TRBV segments, including TRBV5-6, TRBV5-1 and TRBV20-1.

CDR1 and CDR2 from the germline V gene are DFQATT and SNEGSKA (reference sequence). This CDR3 region has 13 residues. TCR beta cDNA libraries included unique molecular identifiers. From approximately 1 to 10 million T cells, 400,000 to 500,000 cDNA molecules were obtained. A single record per CDR3 protein comes from TCRdb applying MiXCR to the PCR reads. The data hold roughly 400,000 distinct CDR3 sequences, with roughly 40% observed a single time. Concerning this clonotype itself: The antigen is unknown. It may be a read error: a sequence one base away is much more abundant.

This clonotype originated in a girl under 10 years old with multiple sclerosis. The gene calls are TRBV20-1 and TRBJ2-4; TRBD1 is a possible D gene (5 bases). The J call may be wrong; the DNA end is better matched by TRBJ2-7. Sequencing was done on a sample of blood. The CDR3 here is CSARDRDDHEQYF. The CDR3 DNA is TGCAGTGCTAGAGACAGGGATGACCACGAGCAGTACTTC.